The T cell receptor beta chain under discussion was sequenced for a study of T-cell memory formation after mild COVID-19. Study-level information: Each donor largely had its own TCR clusters.

On this clonotype itself: Its antigen is not known.

With constant-segment primers, 5'RACE yielded cDNA libraries of TCR alpha and TCR beta that carried sample barcodes and UMIs. TCRdb passed the 5' RACE reads through MiXCR, listing each CDR3 protein once. The sample shows 65,000 to 90,000 distinct CDR3 sequences, roughly 13% of them seen only once. Whole-study findings and limits: Contracting CD4+ clones sat mainly in CM and EM; CD8+ in EMRA. The finding that pre-infection memory included some responding clones suggested that cross-reactive memory joined.

The CDR3 is 16 amino acids. The chain combines TRBV21-1 with TRBJ1-6. TRBV21-1 is a known pseudogene. Sample: PBMCs or a T cell subset sorted from them (not recorded which). The source is a man between 18 and 29 years old who had mild COVID-19 (a few samples of this study predate the infection). Cell type and time point are not known. Here the CDR3 DNA reads TGTGCCAGCAGCAAAAAAAGGGATTTCTATAATTCACCCCTCCACTTT. It yields the protein CASSKKRDFYNSPLHF.